This entry lists 17 T cell receptor beta chains sequenced from one sample in a study of shared clonotypes between healthy human individuals. Using immunoSEQ multiplex PCR, the repertoire was profiled, and TCRdb retains in-frame clones only, with some absent. The table shows about a million clones, with around three quarters occurring only once. The sample comprised memory CD4+ T cells from PBMCs. Subset in this sample: CD45RA-negative fraction. These receptors all stem from a man aged 18 to 35 in good health. Some clones in this sample may be carry-over from other donors' samples.

This clone has more than one count but fewer than ten. This chain connects TRBV7-9 to TRBJ2-5, with D perhaps TRBD1 or TRBD2 (5 bases each). The V gene's germline CDR1 is SEHNR and CDR2 FQNEAQ (reference sequence). The CDR3 contains 14 residues. Between the trimmed V and J ends, which lost 2 bases and 1 base, there was a span of 8 bases. The CDR3 bases are TGTGCCAGCAGCTTAATGGGGACCCAAGAGACCCAGTACTTC. This sequence encodes CASSLMGTQETQYF.

This clone showed up just a few times. The chain links TRBV28 to TRBJ2-4; D may correspond to TRBD1 or TRBD2 (5 bases each). Trimming pared 7 bases from V and 0 bases from J, leaving 16 bases between. Per the germline V gene, CDR1 is MDHEN and CDR2 is SYDVKM. This CDR3 region has 16 residues. CDR3: CASIPRDGLAKNIQYF. CDR3 bases: TGTGCCAGCATTCCCCGGGACGGTTTAGCCAAAAACATTCAGTACTTC. Full variable domain (outside the CDR3, taken from reference TRBV28 and TRBJ2-4): DVKVTQSSRYLVKRTGEKVFLECVQDMDHENMFWYRQDPGLGLRLIYFSYDVKMKEKGDIPEGYSVSREKKERFSLILESASTNQTSMYLCASIPRDGLAKNIQYFGAGTRLSVL.

This clone was seen more than once but under ten times. The chain employs TRBV2 and TRBJ2-5; D might be TRBD1 (5 bases). This CDR3 is 14 amino acids long. Looked up from germline, CDR1 is SNHLY and CDR2 is FYNNEI. Deletions cut 7 bases from V and 2 bases from J, with 14 bases between. CDR3 sequence: CASKGYRGQETQYF. The CDR3 DNA sequence: TGTGCCAGCAAGGGATATAGGGGTCAAGAGACCCAGTACTTC. Full variable domain (remainder filled in from reference TRBV2 and TRBJ2-5): EPEVTQTPSHQVTQMGQEVILRCVPISNHLYFYWYRQILGQKVEFLVSFYNNEISEKSEIFDDQFSVERPDGSNFTLKIRSTKLEDSAMYFCASKGYRGQETQYFGPGTRLLVL.

The V call is TRBV5-1, the J call TRBJ2-7; possible D gene TRBD1, 6 bases. The CDR3 has 13 residues. The V gene's germline CDR1 is SGHRS and CDR2 YFSETQ. The DNA of the CDR3 is TGCGCTGGCGGGCAGGGGTTCACCTACGAGCAGTACTTC. Translation gives CAGGQGFTYEQYF.

Regarding this clone: Additional DNA sequences in this sample encode the identical CDR3. V usage is TRBV2 and J usage is TRBJ1-4, with TRBD1 matching 9 bases. CDR1 is SNHLY and CDR2 is FYNNEI in the germline V gene. This CDR3 contains 15 residues. The trim removed 5 bases at V and 0 bases at J, leaving 1 base unmatched. CDR3 sequence reads: CASSRTGATNEKLFF. For the CDR3, the DNA is TGTGCCAGCAGTCGGACAGGGGCAACTAATGAAAAACTGTTTTTT.

The CDR3 sequence: CASSPSRTSGSSEQFF. The CDR3 coding sequence is TGTGCCAGCAGCCCAAGTCGGACTAGCGGGAGTTCTGAGCAGTTCTTC. This rearrangement joins TRBV11-3 to TRBJ2-1, with 13 bases matching TRBD2. V was clipped by 5 bases and J by 9 bases; unmatched bases: 10. This CDR3 comprises 16 residues. Germline CDR1 and CDR2: SGHNT and YENEEA.

The DNA of the CDR3 is TGCAGTGCTCAAACCGATGAAAAACTGTTTTTT. Its protein product is CSAQTDEKLFF. The rearrangement uses TRBV20-1 and TRBJ1-4; D unresolved. The germline V gene has CDR1 DFQATT and CDR2 SNEGSKA (reference sequence). This CDR3 comprises 11 residues. V dropped 5 bases and J dropped 6 bases, with 7 bases sitting between them.

The CDR3 spells CSVVRGHAYGYTF. For the CDR3, the DNA is TGCAGCGTTGTCAGGGGGCATGCCTATGGCTACACCTTC. The chain recombines TRBV29-1 with TRBJ1-2, with 8 bases lining up with TRBD1. CDR3 length: 13 amino acids. CDR1 is SQVTM, CDR2 ANQGSEA, per germline. The V and J ends lost 4 bases and 4 bases, in that order; junction bases with no gene match: 5.

This chain connects TRBV10-3 to TRBJ2-7; 11 bases are shared with TRBD1. V trimming: 4 bases; J trimming: 4 bases; junction bases outside the gene matches: 9. The length of the CDR3 is 16 residues. From germline, CDR1 is ENHRY and CDR2 SYGVKD. The CDR3, as DNA: TGTGCCATCAGTGGTGACCCGGGACAGGGGGGGTACGAGCAGTACTTC. This encodes CAISGDPGQGGYEQYF.

A remark on this clone: The same CDR3 can be traced to other DNA sequences in this sample. V is TRBV4-1 and J is TRBJ1-1; no firm D call. Trimming removed 0 bases from V and 0 bases from J, with 5 bases in between. Germline V lookup: CDR1 MGHRA, CDR2 YSYEKL. This CDR3 region has 14 residues. The CDR3, as DNA: TGCGCCAGCAGCCAAGAACGCGTGAACACTGAAGCTTTCTTT. Translating it yields CASSQERVNTEAFF.

The CDR3 nucleotides are TGTGCTAGTGGTTGGATGGGACAGAGCTCCTACAATGAGCAGTTCTTC. Its translation is CASGWMGQSSYNEQFF. The J gene is TRBJ2-1, the V gene TRBV12-5; 7 positions agree with TRBD1. The CDR3 runs to 16 residues. Per germline, CDR1 LGHNT and CDR2 FRNRAP. Unmatched junction bases numbered 6, after V lost 4 bases and J lost 0 bases.

The CDR3 DNA reads as TGCGCCAGCAGCTCCGTGGGCCGGGACAGGTTCCACAATGAGCAGTTCTTC. Protein sequence: CASSSVGRDRFHNEQFF. The chain is built from TRBV5-1 and TRBJ2-1; 8 bases map to TRBD1. The CDR3 has 17 residues. Germline V gives CDR1 SGHRS, CDR2 YFSETQ. Trimming at V came to 3 bases and at J to 5 bases, leaving 13 bases not matched to a gene.

The chain employs TRBV6-6 and TRBJ2-1; 9 positions match TRBD1. V lost 8 bases, J lost 9 bases, and 8 bases stayed unmatched. CDR1 and CDR2 (germline): MNHNY, SVGAGI (reference sequence). This CDR3 has 13 residues. Here the CDR3 DNA reads TGTGCCAGCCTATCGACAGGGGGGGGTGAGCAGTTCTTC. It encodes CASLSTGGGEQFF.

Details on this clone: A junction boundary mismatches the germline segment, possibly from a read error. This chain joins TRBV5-1 and TRBJ1-1; 9 nucleotides agree with TRBD1. CDR3 length: 16 amino acids. Germline V CDR1 and CDR2: SGHRS, YFSETQ. CDR3 DNA: TGCGCCAGCAGCTCGACCCCTACAGGGGGCCGGACTGAAGCTTCCTTT. It yields the protein CASSSTPTGGRTEASF.

This clone was picked up a small number of times. V usage is TRBV5-8 and J usage is TRBJ1-2; D is possibly TRBD1 (6 bases). This CDR3 contains 14 residues. The germline V gene encodes CDR1 SGHTS and CDR2 YDEGEE. V was pared by 4 bases and J by 7 bases, with 17 bases between. CDR3 DNA sequence: TGTGCCAGCAGCCGAGCGGGACACCGGAGTGGCTACACCTTC. It translates to CASSRAGHRSGYTF.

The V and J genes are TRBV5-4 and TRBJ1-3; 7 bases are a match to TRBD1. CDR3 size: 15 residues. Germline CDR1 is SGHNT and CDR2 is YYREEE (reference sequence). The J segment lost 7 bases and the V segment lost 4 bases, leaving 11 bases of the junction unmatched. CDR3 nucleotides: TGTGCCAGCAGCGCGGGACAGAGTCTGGTCAACACCATATATTTT. It codes for CASSAGQSLVNTIYF.

In this sample, this clone turned up once. The CDR3 reads CASSFGGRSQETQYF. The CDR3 bases are TGTGCCAGCAGCTTCGGGGGCAGATCCCAAGAGACCCAGTACTTC. The chain joins TRBV5-4 to TRBJ2-5; D assignment may be TRBD1 or TRBD2 (6 bases each). The CDR3 is 15 residues long. V was cut by 2 bases and J by 1 base, with 12 bases left in between. Germline V gene sequence: CDR1 SGHNT, CDR2 YYREEE (reference sequence).